Each of the 32 T cell receptor beta chains below was sequenced from the same sample in a study of T cell clonality in common variable immunodeficiency. Generated by immunoSEQ multiplex PCR, the TCRdb table keeps only in-frame clones and is missing some. Singletons are absent from the sample, which has fewer than 60,000 clones. Sample: peripheral blood mononuclear cells. These receptors were taken from a person aged 18-70 years in good health.

This clone showed up many times. The CDR3 is cut off 3 residues early in the read; its end comes from the germline J gene. The genes are TRBV20-1 and TRBJ2-2; 9 nucleotides line up with TRBD1. The V gene's germline CDR1 is DFQATT and CDR2 SNEGSKA (reference sequence). V shed 5 bases, J shed 3 bases, and the junction held 13 bases outside the gene matches. The CDR3 sequence is 17 residues long. The CDR3 DNA, read in part, is TGCAGTGCTCGGGCGGGGACAGGGAAGCTGGACACCGGGGAG. Residues: CSARAGTGKLDTGE. The whole CDR3 sequence reads CSARAGTGKLDTGELFF.

The table lists this clone with many counts. CDR3 in amino acids: CASLFTDTQYF. CDR3 DNA (partial): TGTGCCAGCCTCTTCACAGATACG. This chain links TRBV28 with TRBJ2-3; no definite D call. With the read ending 3 residues before the CDR3 end, the germline J gene is used to fill in that end. CDR1 and CDR2 from the germline V gene are MDHEN and SYDVKM. V lost 8 bases to trimming and J lost 2 bases, with 5 bases between them. This CDR3 spans 11 amino acids.

This clone was detected many times. The read ends 3 residues early relative to the CDR3; the germline J gene fills the gap. The chain uses TRBV30 and TRBJ2-5; possible D gene TRBD2, 5 bases. This CDR3 spans 13 amino acids. In germline, CDR1 is GTSNPN, CDR2 SVGIG (reference sequence). Trimming stripped 5 bases from V and 2 bases from J, with 12 bases between. The CDR3 here is CAWSSSGQETQYF. The CDR3 bases that were read are TGTGCCTGGTCTTCCAGCGGACAAGAGACC.

This clone was counted ten times or more. CDR3 amino acids: CSASNPLGVAGSSYEQYF. The CDR3 bases that were read are TGCAGTGCTAGTAATCCCCTGGGAGTAGCGGGTTCCTCCTACGAG. V is TRBV20-1 and J is TRBJ2-7; 7 bases agree with TRBD2. The read is 3 residues too short to cover the CDR3 end, so that end is filled in from the germline J gene. Germline values: CDR1 DFQATT, CDR2 SNEGSKA (reference sequence). The CDR3 contains 18 residues. V lost 3 bases, J lost 0 bases, and 17 bases stayed unmatched.

In this sample, this clone turned up many times. The read ends 3 residues before the CDR3 terminus; that terminus is restored from the germline J gene. The chain recombines TRBV7-9 with TRBJ1-4; the match to TRBD1 covers 7 bases. With 5 bases clipped from V and 6 bases from J, the junction kept 6 bases outside the gene matches. This CDR3 comprises 14 residues. CDR1 is SEHNR and CDR2 is FQNEAQ in the germline V gene (reference sequence). The chain's CDR3 is CASSQGQTYEKLFF. The sequenced CDR3 bases are TGTGCCAGCAGCCAGGGACAGACCTATGAAAAA.

Ten or more counts support this clone. The DNA ends 3 residues before the CDR3 does, and the rest of the CDR3 is filled in from the germline J gene. The V gene is TRBV12-3 or TRBV12-4, the J gene TRBJ2-5; 8 bases agree with TRBD2. The CDR3 runs 13 residues. The V gene end was trimmed by 8 bases and the J gene end by 4 bases; junction bases not matched to a gene: 6. CDR3 bases read: TGTGCCAGCGGCCAAAGCGGGAGAGAGACC. Translation gives CASGQSGRET. The whole CDR3 reads CASGQSGRETQYF.

There are a few counts of this clone. The CDR3 region is CASSLRVRGELNTEAFF. CDR3 DNA (partial): TGTGCCAGCAGCTTAAGGGTTCGGGGAGAACTGAACACTGAA. The chain links TRBV7-6 to TRBJ1-1; D remains unclear. The read halts 3 residues ahead of the CDR3 end, with the missing end drawn from the germline J gene. Trimming removed 2 bases at V and 0 bases at J, with 16 bases between. CDR1 is SGHVS, CDR2 FNYEAQ, per germline. This CDR3 comprises 17 residues.

This clone was seen repeatedly, ten times or more. The CDR3 goes on 3 residues after the read ends, and that part is filled in from the germline J gene. The chain carries TRBV30 and TRBJ1-6; a possible D gene is TRBD1 (6 bases). CDR1 is GTSNPN, CDR2 SVGIG, per germline (reference sequence). Trimming pared 2 bases from V and 3 bases from J, leaving 11 bases between. CDR3 length equals 15 residues. Incomplete CDR3 DNA: TGTGCCTGGAGTCAGGGGCCCGACTATAATTCACCC. Its protein is CAWSQGPDYNSP. The full CDR3 reads CAWSQGPDYNSPLHF.

This clone occurred many times. The read ends 3 residues shy of where the CDR3 ends; the end is completed using the germline J gene. V usage is TRBV5-1 and J usage is TRBJ1-3; D gene unclear. Germline lookup yields CDR1 SGHRS and CDR2 YFSETQ. The CDR3 contains 14 residues. V was trimmed by 1 base and J by 7 bases, leaving 12 bases between them. The CDR3 here is CASSLTGEQNTIYF. The DNA read from the CDR3 is TGCGCCAGCAGCTTGACCGGGGAGCAGAACACC.

In this sample, this clone turned up many times. The read terminates 3 residues before the CDR3 end, so the remaining end is supplied by the germline J gene. The rearrangement links TRBV6-2 or TRBV6-3 to TRBJ2-2; D uncertain. The CDR3 length is 14 residues. The germline V gene encodes CDR1 MNHEY and CDR2 SVGEGT. The ends were cut back, 2 bases at V and 3 bases at J, with 7 bases in the middle. CDR3 bases read: TGTGCCAGCAGTTACAGAAGGGACACCGGGGAG. It specifies CASSYRRDTGE. The CDR3 as a whole reads CASSYRRDTGELFF.

This clone was detected many times. The read stops 3 residues short of the end of the CDR3; the missing end is completed from the germline J gene. The chain employs TRBV19 and TRBJ1-1; D gene unclear. This CDR3 is built from 14 residues. Germline V gives CDR1 LNHDA, CDR2 SQIVND (reference sequence). Trimming shortened V by 3 bases and J by 5 bases, and 13 bases separated the two germline ends. CDR3 residues: CASSMDRGRTEAFF. The DNA read from the CDR3 is TGTGCCAGTAGTATGGATCGGGGTCGGACTGAA.

This clone was recorded at least ten times. The read finishes 3 residues shy of the CDR3 end, and the germline J gene is used to complete it. This chain connects TRBV30 to TRBJ1-4; TRBD1 agrees at 9 bases. The CDR3 has 12 residues. V gave up 8 bases and J gave up 8 bases; unmatched junction bases: 6. Germline CDR1 GTSNPN, CDR2 SVGIG (reference sequence). The CDR3 loop is CAGGTGREKLFF. The covered CDR3 bases are TGTGCCGGGGGGACAGGGCGCGAAAAA.

Only a few counts were recorded for this clone. This CDR3 is also generated by other DNA sequences in the sample. CDR3: CASSSITAQDNSPLHF. The sequenced CDR3 bases are TGTGCCAGCAGTTCCATAACAGCTCAGGATAATTCACCC. The gene calls are TRBV2 and TRBJ1-6; D call uncertain. The read comes to an end 3 residues before the CDR3 does, leaving the germline J gene to fill in the end. V lost 5 bases to trimming and J lost 5 bases, with 16 bases between them. The CDR3 is 16 residues long. Germline V gives CDR1 SNHLY, CDR2 FYNNEI. Full variable domain (outside the CDR3, taken from reference TRBV2 and TRBJ1-6): EPEVTQTPSHQVTQMGQEVILRCVPISNHLYFYWYRQILGQKVEFLVSFYNNEISEKSEIFDDQFSVERPDGSNFTLKIRSTKLEDSAMYFCASSSITAQDNSPLHFGNGTRLTVT.

This clone was detected many times. Read sequence stops 3 residues before the CDR3 end, and the germline J gene provides the missing end. V gene TRBV4-2 combines with J gene TRBJ2-5, with 7 bases that match TRBD1. This CDR3 is built from 15 residues. The ends lost 4 bases at V and 5 bases at J; junction bases unmatched: 10. Looked up from germline, CDR1 is LGHNA and CDR2 is YNFKEQ. The sequenced CDR3 bases are TGTGCCAGCAGCCCGGCAGGGGGTTCAAGGGAGACC. This encodes CASSPAGGSRET. The entire CDR3 is CASSPAGGSRETQYF.

This clone was recorded many times. The read ends 3 residues early relative to the CDR3; the germline J gene fills the gap. The chain joins TRBV5-5 to TRBJ1-5; tentative D call: TRBD1 (5 bases). The CDR3 runs 15 residues. In germline, CDR1 is SGHKS, CDR2 YYEKEE (reference sequence). V lost 5 bases and J lost 4, with 16 bases in between. CDR3 sequence: CASRPAGTENQPQHF. The part of the CDR3 DNA that was read is TGTGCCAGCAGACCCGCCGGGACTGAGAATCAGCCC.

This clone turned up a few times. The sequence runs out 3 residues before the end of the CDR3; the remainder is reconstructed from the germline J gene. The chain combines TRBV18 with TRBJ2-3, with TRBD2 as a possible D gene (5 bases). Deletions cut 6 bases from V and 3 bases from J, with 16 bases between. Germline V gene lookup returns CDR1 KGHSH and CDR2 LQKENI. The CDR3 contains 15 residues. The DNA read from the CDR3 is TGTGCCAGCTCTCCTACTAGAAGTGAAACAGATACG. Its protein product is CASSPTRSETDT. The complete CDR3 protein is CASSPTRSETDTQYF.

The sample holds many counts of this clone. The read stops 3 residues short of the end of the CDR3; the missing end is completed from the germline J gene. This sequence joins TRBV5-1 and TRBJ2-3, with D possibly TRBD2 on 6 matching bases. This CDR3 has 16 residues. V gave up 4 bases and J gave up 6 bases, with 21 bases separating them. Germline loops: CDR1 SGHRS, CDR2 YFSETQ. The covered CDR3 bases are TGCGCCAGCAGCCGAAGACTAGACGATCCCGCGGATACG. Its translation: CASSRRLDDPADT. The full CDR3 protein reads CASSRRLDDPADTQYF.

A word on this clone: The read ends 3 residues early relative to the CDR3; the germline J gene fills the gap. The gene calls are TRBV20-1 and TRBJ2-3; D uncertain. CDR3 length: 15 amino acids. CDR1 DFQATT and CDR2 SNEGSKA come from the germline V gene (reference sequence). The DNA read from the CDR3 is TGCAGTGCTAGGACGGCGGATTATAGTCAAGAGACG. This encodes CSARTADYSQET. The CDR3 reads in full as CSARTADYSQETQYF.

This clone was counted ten times or more. CDR3 DNA, as far as it was read: TGTGCCAGCAGTGAAAGATCAGGCTCCTCGAACACCGGGGAG. Protein sequence: CASSERSGSSNTGE. The whole CDR3 region reads CASSERSGSSNTGELFF. This rearrangement joins TRBV2 to TRBJ2-2; D not resolved. From the germline J gene comes the end of the CDR3, since the read stops 3 residues before it. The CDR3 spans 17 residues. CDR1 is SNHLY, CDR2 FYNNEI, per germline. V was cut by 2 bases and J by 0 bases, with 13 bases left in between.

This clone was picked up many times. Read sequence stops 3 residues before the CDR3 end, and the germline J gene provides the missing end. This sequence joins TRBV30 and TRBJ1-5, with D maybe TRBD1 (6 bases). This CDR3 has 15 amino acids. The V end lost 0 bases, the J end lost 2 bases, and 11 bases lay between the germline ends. Germline assignment: CDR1 GTSNPN and CDR2 SVGIG (reference sequence). The sequenced CDR3 bases are TGTGCCTGGAGTGTAGCGGACAGTCGCAATCAGCCC. Translated, it gives CAWSVADSRNQP. The entire CDR3 sequence reads CAWSVADSRNQPQHF.

This clone was counted at least ten times. Read data end 3 residues before the CDR3 end; the end is taken from the germline J gene. The gene calls are TRBV20-1 and TRBJ2-1, with 10 bases lining up with TRBD2. Unmatched junction bases numbered 22, after V lost 3 bases and J lost 8 bases. This CDR3 is built from 19 residues. Germline V lookup: CDR1 DFQATT, CDR2 SNEGSKA (reference sequence). Partial CDR3 DNA: TGCAGTGCTAGTAAACCGCTTTGGGCTAGCGGGAGCCTTATCCATGAG. Its translation: CSASKPLWASGSLIHE. The full CDR3 reads CSASKPLWASGSLIHEQFF.

This clone was observed a few times. Read coverage stops 3 residues before the CDR3 terminus; the germline J gene supplies the remainder. The chain recombines TRBV7-2 with TRBJ2-5; a weak D match, TRBD1 (5 bases). Germline V CDR1 and CDR2: SGHTA, FQGNSA. This CDR3 has 14 amino acids. V was clipped by 1 base and J by 2 bases, with 8 bases between them. The part of the CDR3 DNA that was read is TGTGCCAGCAGCTTAGGGTCAGGGCAAGAGACC. Amino acids: CASSLGSGQET. The whole CDR3 protein reads CASSLGSGQETQYF.

This clone was detected a few times. The read halts 3 residues ahead of the CDR3 end, with the missing end drawn from the germline J gene. The rearrangement joins TRBV7-8 to TRBJ1-5; a possible D gene is TRBD1 (6 bases). The germline V gene encodes CDR1 SGHVS and CDR2 FQNEAQ. The CDR3 is 16 residues long. The V end was cut by 7 bases, the J end by 8 bases, with 24 bases between. The sequenced CDR3 bases are TGTGCCAGCACCGGAATAGAGGACAGACCACCTAAGCCC. It yields the protein CASTGIEDRPPKP. The full CDR3 protein is CASTGIEDRPPKPQHF.

In its sample, this clone was seen many times. Sequencing ends 3 residues short of the CDR3 end; the germline J gene provides the rest. The chain carries TRBV29-1 and TRBJ2-5; 7 positions agree with TRBD2. V was pared by 4 bases and J by 5 bases, with 4 bases of the junction left unmatched. Germline CDR1 and CDR2: SQVTM and ANQGSEA. This CDR3 region has 12 residues. CDR3 loop: CSVVGGGETQYF. The CDR3 DNA, read in part, is TGCAGCGTTGTGGGGGGAGGGGAGACC.

This clone occurred many times. The sequenced fragment ends 3 residues before the CDR3 boundary, so the rest is inferred from the germline J gene. This chain connects TRBV6-2 or TRBV6-3 to TRBJ1-5; a weak D match, TRBD1 (5 bases). This CDR3 is built from 15 residues. The germline V gene has CDR1 MNHEY and CDR2 SVGEGT. The V gene lost 6 bases and the J gene lost 2 bases, with 14 bases spanning the gap. The CDR3 here is CASSLQAQGNQPQHF. The part of the CDR3 DNA that was read is TGTGCCAGCAGCTTACAGGCCCAGGGCAATCAGCCC.

The table lists this clone with many counts. The CDR3 goes on 3 residues after the read ends, and that part is filled in from the germline J gene. The gene calls are TRBV19 and TRBJ2-1; no reliable D call. The germline gives CDR1 LNHDA, CDR2 SQIVND (reference sequence). The CDR3 is made up of 12 amino acids. V shed 1 base and J shed 7 bases, with 5 bases lying between them. The DNA read from the CDR3 is TGTGCCAGTAGTATAGGGCAGAATGAG. The encoded protein is CASSIGQNE. The whole CDR3 protein is CASSIGQNEQFF.

This clone was picked up a small number of times. The CDR3 is cut off 3 residues early in the read; its end comes from the germline J gene. The rearrangement links TRBV5-3 to TRBJ2-4; D gene ambiguous. TRBV5-3 is placed among ORFs of uncertain function. V was cut by 7 bases and J by 2 bases, with 19 bases left in between. The CDR3 has 16 residues. Here the CDR3 reads CARPTPSPRTKNIQYF. The part of the CDR3 DNA that was read is TGTGCCAGACCCACGCCGAGTCCTAGGACCAAAAACATT.

This clone was observed many times. Read sequence stops 3 residues before the CDR3 end, and the germline J gene provides the missing end. The genes are TRBV20-1 and TRBJ2-2, with a tentative D call TRBD1 (6 bases). Germline assignment: CDR1 DFQATT and CDR2 SNEGSKA (reference sequence). The CDR3 sequence is 16 residues long. V lost 0 bases and J 7 bases, leaving 18 bases between the germline ends. This CDR3 reads CSARDLRQGLGGELFF. The DNA read from the CDR3 is TGCAGTGCTAGAGATCTTCGCCAGGGGTTAGGCGGGGAG.

The table lists this clone with many counts. The CDR3 end lies 3 residues beyond the end of the read and is filled in from the germline J gene. This chain connects TRBV7-8 to TRBJ1-2; D not certain. The ends were cut back, 5 bases at V and 4 bases at J, with 14 bases in the middle. Germline V gene sequence: CDR1 SGHVS, CDR2 FQNEAQ. CDR3 size: 14 residues. CDR3 sequence: CASSPPRQSYGYTF. The DNA read from the CDR3 is TGTGCCAGCAGCCCTCCCCGCCAGAGCTATGGC.

This clone has at least ten counts. The read is 3 residues too short to cover the CDR3 end, so that end is filled in from the germline J gene. V is TRBV5-1 and J is TRBJ1-3; 11 nucleotides match TRBD1. Germline V lookup: CDR1 SGHRS, CDR2 YFSETQ. This CDR3 spans 16 amino acids. V trimming: 4 bases; J trimming: 3 bases; junction bases outside the gene matches: 6. The CDR3 sequence is CASSLRTGGIGNTIYF. CDR3 DNA, as far as it was read: TGCGCCAGCAGCCTCCGGACAGGGGGCATTGGAAACACC.

This clone appeared many times. Read sequence stops 3 residues before the CDR3 end, and the germline J gene provides the missing end. This chain links TRBV7-6 with TRBJ2-5; 15 nucleotides line up with TRBD2. The J segment lost 2 bases and the V segment lost 5 bases, leaving 3 bases of the junction unmatched. This CDR3 contains 16 residues. Germline V gene lookup returns CDR1 SGHVS and CDR2 FNYEAQ. The DNA read from the CDR3 is TGTGCCAGCAGCCCCGGACTAGCGGGAGGGCAAGAGACC. Translated, it gives CASSPGLAGGQET. The whole CDR3 region reads CASSPGLAGGQETQYF.

In its sample, this clone was seen many times. The CDR3 extends 3 residues past the end of the read, so its final part is completed from the germline J gene. J is TRBJ2-7 and V is TRBV30; TRBD2 aligns across 7 bases. Germline values: CDR1 GTSNPN, CDR2 SVGIG (reference sequence). J gave up 4 bases and V 4 bases, and 10 bases lay outside the gene matches. The CDR3 length is 14 residues. This CDR3 reads CAWKDRDYLYEQYF. CDR3 DNA (partial): TGTGCCTGGAAGGACCGGGACTACTTATACGAG.